This is a list of T cell receptor beta chains from one sample in a study of OX40 agonist ivuxolimab in advanced cancers. Assay: immunoSEQ multiplex PCR; the TCRdb copy retains only in-frame clones and omits some. The table lists nearly 90,000 clones, around 87% of them singletons, with around 1.5% in the top ten. Sequenced material: CD4+ or CD8+ T cells sorted from blood, taken in a trial of the OX40 agonist ivuxolimab. The receptors here all came from an adult with an advanced solid tumor such as melanoma, head and neck, liver or kidney cancer. CDR3s include the opening cysteine and the closing phenylalanine or tryptophan. Fields, in order: CDR3 protein, V gene.

CDR3: CASSTTSGRGDTQYF; V: TRBV5-6
CDR3: CASGPRQGKSGELFF; V: TRBV12-5
CDR3: CSASGTDEQFF; V: TRBV20-1
CDR3: CASSSGTSSYNEQFF; V: TRBV5-4
CDR3: CASTLEGLAYNEQFF; V: TRBV6-1
CDR3: CASSEPGQGTEAFF; V: TRBV6-1
CDR3: CASSETEQYF; V: TRBV10-2
CDR3: CASSLLSSGAYGYTF; V: TRBV7-9
CDR3: CASSMTREQGTYNEQFF; V: TRBV18
CDR3: CASSPYLVNYGYTF; V: TRBV27
CDR3: CASKNEGRNNSPLHF; V: TRBV6-5
CDR3: CASSTPGGTGRMNTEAFF; V: TRBV5-4
CDR3: CASSATGTQETQYF; V: TRBV6-1
CDR3: CSVDLSVRGQGNTDTQYF; V: TRBV29-1
CDR3: CASSVRQGGAGELFF; V: TRBV5-4
CDR3: CASSRASGRVMETQYF; V: TRBV21-1
CDR3: CASSLGRGIDEQYF; V: TRBV6-5
CDR3: CSVSTTGWGEKLFF; V: TRBV29-1
CDR3: CASSEARGFGGTQYF; V: TRBV6-1
CDR3: CASSLDWGGQETQYF; V: TRBV5-1